These 26 T cell receptor beta chains were all obtained from the same sample, sequenced in a study of T cells in localized non-small cell lung cancer. TCRdb's copy holds only in-frame clones and misses some; the assay was immunoSEQ multiplex PCR. The data show 9,000 to 13,000 clones, roughly 85% seen once. The sample was peripheral blood, taken before any cancer treatment. Receptors originate from a male donor older than 55 with stage III lung adenocarcinoma.

The rearrangement uses TRBV9 and TRBJ2-1; tentatively, D is TRBD1 or TRBD2 (6 bases each). Germline V gene sequence: CDR1 SGDLS, CDR2 YYNGEE. V lost 1 base and J 0 bases, leaving 11 bases between the germline ends. The CDR3 spans 16 residues. The CDR3 DNA sequence: TGTGCCAGCAGCGTATATGGGGGGCGCTCCTACAATGAGCAGTTCTTC. Amino acids: CASSVYGGRSYNEQFF.

The genes are TRBV12-5 and TRBJ2-2, with 15 bases lining up with TRBD2. CDR1 is LGHNT, CDR2 FRNRAP, per germline. V shed 5 bases, J shed 7 bases, and the junction held 11 bases outside the gene matches. CDR3 length: 18 amino acids. CDR3 protein: CASGLRGLAGGLSGELFF. The CDR3 region has the DNA TGTGCTAGTGGTCTCCGAGGACTAGCGGGAGGGCTAAGCGGGGAGCTGTTTTTT.

The chain is built from TRBV14 and TRBJ2-5; D unresolved. The CDR3 extends over 14 amino acids. The germline CDR1 and CDR2 sequences are SGHDN and FVKESK. V lost 0 bases and J lost 3, with 8 bases in between. This CDR3 is CASSQETAKETQYF. For the CDR3, the DNA is TGTGCCAGCAGCCAAGAAACTGCAAAAGAGACCCAGTACTTC.

The V call is TRBV6-5, the J call TRBJ2-5; 7 nucleotides align to TRBD1. Germline CDR1 reads MNHEY; CDR2 reads SVGAGI. The trim removed 10 bases at V and 5 bases at J, leaving 13 bases unmatched. The CDR3 has 14 amino acids. Here the CDR3 reads CATKQGTGLETQYF. The CDR3 region has the DNA TGTGCCACTAAACAGGGGACCGGCTTGGAGACCCAGTACTTC.

V usage is TRBV25-1 and J usage is TRBJ2-7; possible D gene TRBD1, 6 bases. This CDR3 has 16 amino acids. From germline, CDR1 is MGHDK and CDR2 SYGVNS. Between the trimmed V and J ends, which lost 0 bases and 0 bases, there was a span of 12 bases. CDR3: CASSEYGGIDSYEQYF. CDR3 nucleotide sequence: TGTGCCAGCAGTGAATATGGGGGCATCGACTCCTACGAGCAGTACTTC.

The V call is TRBV5-6, the J call TRBJ2-1; D not resolved. V lost 0 bases, J lost 2 bases, and 12 bases lay in between. This CDR3 comprises 16 residues. Germline values: CDR1 SGHDT, CDR2 YYEEEE. The CDR3 loop reads CASSLGRNRAYNEQFF. For the CDR3, the DNA is TGTGCCAGCAGCTTGGGACGGAACCGTGCCTACAATGAGCAGTTCTTC.

J is TRBJ2-1 and V is TRBV19, with 9 nucleotides matching TRBD1. Germline lookup yields CDR1 LNHDA and CDR2 SQIVND (reference sequence). This CDR3 region has 16 residues. Trimming cost V 4 bases and J 4 bases; bases outside gene matches: 8. As DNA, the CDR3 is TGTGCCAGTAGTAGGATTACAGGGGGCGCTTACAATGAGCAGTTCTTC. Amino acid sequence: CASSRITGGAYNEQFF. Complete variable domain (other parts from reference TRBV19 and TRBJ2-1): DGGITQSPKYLFRKEGQNVTLSCEQNLNHDAMYWYRQDPGQGLRLIYYSQIVNDFQKGDIAEGYSVSREKKESFPLTVTSAQKNPTAFYLCASSRITGGAYNEQFFGPGTRLTVL.

The chain combines TRBV6-1 with TRBJ1-1; no clear D gene. The CDR3 sequence is 13 residues long. Germline lookup yields CDR1 MNHNS and CDR2 SASEGT. V dropped 6 bases and J dropped 2 bases, with 10 bases sitting between them. CDR3 DNA: TGTGCCAGCAGACTGGAGAGAAACACTGAAGCTTTCTTT. Residues: CASRLERNTEAFF.

The chain employs TRBV6-5 and TRBJ1-3, with unresolved D. Germline assignment: CDR1 MNHEY and CDR2 SVGAGI. V was cut by 6 bases and J by 0 bases, with 9 bases left in between. The CDR3 is 14 amino acids. In nucleotides, the CDR3 is TGTGCCAGCAGGACTGACATCTCTGGAAACACCATATATTTT. This sequence encodes CASRTDISGNTIYF.

The chain employs TRBV7-9 and TRBJ1-1, with D hard to call. V shed 3 bases and J shed 0 bases, with 5 bases lying between them. The CDR3 extends over 13 amino acids. Looked up from germline, CDR1 is SEHNR and CDR2 is FQNEAQ (reference sequence). The CDR3 sequence is CASSLTVNTEAFF. The CDR3 coding sequence is TGTGCCAGCAGCTTGACGGTGAACACTGAAGCTTTCTTT.

V is TRBV9 and J is TRBJ2-2; D gene ambiguous. This CDR3 spans 13 amino acids. CDR1 and CDR2 (germline): SGDLS, YYNGEE. The ends were cut back, 0 bases at V and 3 bases at J, with 3 bases in the middle. CDR3: CASSVVDTGELFF. The CDR3 nucleotides read TGTGCCAGCAGCGTAGTGGACACCGGGGAGCTGTTTTTT.

The V and J genes are TRBV27 and TRBJ1-2; D is unclear. V lost 5 bases and J lost 2, with 15 bases in between. This CDR3 has 15 amino acids. Per germline, CDR1 MNHEY and CDR2 SMNVEV (reference sequence). As DNA, the CDR3 is TGTGCCAGCAGTCCCCGAGAAGGCTCAAACTATGGCTACACCTTC. Protein: CASSPREGSNYGYTF.

The chain joins TRBV6-1 to TRBJ1-6, with a tentative D call TRBD1 (5 bases). Trimming removed 5 bases from V and 1 base from J, with 9 bases in between. The CDR3 spans 15 residues. Germline V CDR1 and CDR2: MNHNS, SASEGT. CDR3 coding DNA: TGTGCCAGCAGTATGCGGGGGTCCTATAATTCACCCCTCCACTTT. It specifies CASSMRGSYNSPLHF.

CDR3 in amino acids: CAWSPKGRKSVYGYTF. The CDR3 DNA reads TGTGCCTGGAGCCCCAAAGGGAGGAAATCAGTCTATGGCTACACCTTC. The chain joins TRBV30 to TRBJ1-2, with unresolved D. V was shortened by 3 bases and J by 4 bases, with 21 bases between the two germline ends. CDR3 size: 16 residues. Germline V lookup: CDR1 GTSNPN, CDR2 SVGIG (reference sequence).

The V and J genes are TRBV7-2 and TRBJ1-1, with a weak D call TRBD1 (5 bases). Trimming removed 5 bases from V and 0 bases from J, with 13 bases in between. This CDR3 comprises 15 residues. CDR1 and CDR2 (germline): SGHTA, FQGNSA. This CDR3 reads CASSPTRGVNTEAFF. CDR3 in DNA: TGTGCCAGCAGCCCAACTCGGGGGGTGAACACTGAAGCTTTCTTT.

In its sample, this clone ranks as medium-sized. V is TRBV7-3 and J is TRBJ2-2; D is perhaps TRBD1 (5 bases). Per germline, CDR1 SGHTA and CDR2 FQGTGA. The CDR3 extends over 14 amino acids. V lost 5 bases, J lost 2 bases, and 9 bases lay in between. CDR3 in amino acids: CASSQDKNTGELFF. For the CDR3, the DNA is TGTGCCAGCAGCCAGGACAAAAACACCGGGGAGCTGTTTTTT.

The DNA of the CDR3 is TGTGCCAGCAGCTTAGGCCCGGGACAGCTCTACGAGCAGTACTTC. Protein: CASSLGPGQLYEQYF. The gene calls are TRBV7-9 and TRBJ2-7; 7 nucleotides match TRBD1. Germline V gene data show CDR1 as SEHNR and CDR2 as FQNEAQ (reference sequence). CDR3 length: 15 residues. The trim removed 1 base at V and 3 bases at J, leaving 6 bases unmatched.

The rearrangement joins TRBV13 to TRBJ1-2; 8 bases match TRBD1. This CDR3 contains 16 residues. CDR1 and CDR2 (germline): PRHDT, FYEKMQ (reference sequence). V was clipped by 6 bases and J by 4 bases; unmatched bases: 13. CDR3 protein: CASRPGAGGAGYGYTF. The CDR3 DNA reads TGTGCCAGCAGACCGGGCGCAGGGGGCGCGGGCTATGGCTACACCTTC.

The V call is TRBV4-2, the J call TRBJ1-6; the D gene is possibly TRBD1 (5 bases). Trimming took off 4 bases at V and 0 bases at J, with 7 bases between the two ends. This CDR3 is 15 amino acids long. CDR1 is LGHNA, CDR2 YNFKEQ, per germline. The CDR3 region is CASSPGSSYNSPLHF. CDR3 nucleotide sequence: TGTGCCAGCAGCCCAGGGAGCTCCTATAATTCACCCCTCCACTTT.

The rearrangement links TRBV2 to TRBJ2-7, with D hard to call. In germline, CDR1 is SNHLY, CDR2 FYNNEI. This CDR3 has 13 residues. Trimming took 3 bases from V and 4 from J, leaving 10 bases between them. CDR3 residues: CASSENRDYEQYF. In DNA form, the CDR3 reads TGTGCCAGCAGTGAGAATAGGGATTACGAGCAGTACTTC.

The chain has TRBV11-2 and TRBJ2-3; 11 nucleotides line up with TRBD2. Germline assignment: CDR1 SGHAT and CDR2 FQNNGV. Losses at the gene ends were 5 bases for V and 8 bases for J; bases not matched to a gene: 6. This CDR3 has 14 residues. Here the CDR3 DNA reads TGTGCCAGCAGCCCGAGTAGCGGGAGGGGTACGCAGTATTTT. Amino acids: CASSPSSGRGTQYF.

In its sample, this clone was seen once. The V call is TRBV7-3, the J call TRBJ1-1, with 7 bases that match TRBD1. In germline, CDR1 is SGHTA, CDR2 FQGTGA. The CDR3 spans 14 residues. V shed 4 bases, J shed 0 bases, and the junction held 2 bases outside the gene matches. The CDR3: CASSWDSLNTEAFF. DNA of the CDR3: TGTGCCAGCAGCTGGGACAGTTTGAACACTGAAGCTTTCTTT.

The chain has TRBV7-2 and TRBJ1-5, with unresolved D. Germline lookup yields CDR1 SGHTA and CDR2 FQGNSA. Trimming took off 1 base at V and 9 bases at J, with 13 bases between the two ends. The CDR3 has 14 residues. CDR3 protein: CASSLDFQEGPQHF. CDR3 bases: TGTGCCAGCAGCTTAGATTTCCAGGAGGGGCCCCAGCATTTT.

V is TRBV28 and J is TRBJ2-4, with TRBD2 matching 7 bases. V was clipped by 6 bases and J by 1 base; unmatched bases: 12. From germline, CDR1 is MDHEN and CDR2 SYDVKM. The CDR3 length is 17 residues. The CDR3 DNA reads TGTGCCAGCAGCCTCCTGGGGGGGTCGGGGGCCAAAAACATTCAGTACTTC. Its protein product is CASSLLGGSGAKNIQYF.

V and J are TRBV5-1 and TRBJ1-1, with a possible D match to TRBD1 (5 bases). Germline loops: CDR1 SGHRS, CDR2 YFSETQ. Trimming shortened V by 0 bases and J by 0 bases, and 9 bases separated the two germline ends. CDR3 length equals 15 residues. CDR3: CASSLAGGVNTEAFF. Written as DNA, the CDR3 is TGCGCCAGCAGCTTGGCCGGGGGGGTGAACACTGAAGCTTTCTTT.

The chain uses TRBV25-1 and TRBJ1-4; no definite D call. This CDR3 region has 15 residues. Germline loops: CDR1 MGHDK, CDR2 SYGVNS. Trimming pared 3 bases from V and 4 bases from J, leaving 12 bases between. CDR3 sequence (DNA): TGTGCCAGCAGTGAGTCCGCCTGGGGTAATGAAAAACTGTTTTTT. Translating it yields CASSESAWGNEKLFF.